Below are 26 T cell receptor beta chains sequenced from a single sample in a study of T-cell reconstitution after alpha-beta-depleted transplantation in children. It was with unique molecular identifiers that the TCRbeta library was prepared. MiXCR was run by TCRdb on the PCR reads, yielding one entry per CDR3 protein. The table lists about 300,000 distinct CDR3 sequences, around 10% of them singletons. The sample consisted of PBMCs, taken before TCRalphabeta/CD19-depleted stem cell transplant. Receptors originate from a boy in the first two years of life with acute myeloid leukemia, due to receive a stem cell transplant.

There are many counts of this clonotype. The chain uses TRBV7-3 and TRBJ2-2, with D perhaps matching TRBD2 (7 bases). This CDR3 is built from 16 residues. The V end was cut by 2 bases, the J end by 6 bases, with 16 bases between. Germline CDR1 reads SGHTA; CDR2 reads FQGTGA. The CDR3 loop is CASSLSSGGLPGELFF. The CDR3, as DNA: TGTGCCAGCAGCTTATCGTCGGGGGGCCTCCCCGGGGAGCTGTTTTTT.

This clonotype showed up many times. The V gene is TRBV5-1, the J gene TRBJ2-7; perhaps TRBD1 as D (6 bases). The V gene's germline CDR1 is SGHRS and CDR2 YFSETQ. CDR3 length equals 13 residues. Trimming left V 4 bases short and J 5 bases short, with 13 bases between. The chain's CDR3 is CASSLTTGNEQYF. CDR3 in DNA: TGCGCCAGCAGCCTTACTACAGGGAACGAGCAGTACTTC.

This clonotype has at least ten counts. The chain links TRBV4-2 to TRBJ2-1; 14 positions agree with TRBD2. With V trimmed by 4 bases and J by 10 bases, 9 bases remained unmatched. This CDR3 contains 16 residues. Per the germline V gene, CDR1 is LGHNA and CDR2 is YNFKEQ. The CDR3 coding sequence is TGTGCCAGCAGCCCCCCCCTCGGGACTAGCGGGGGCGAGCAGTTCTTC. This encodes CASSPPLGTSGGEQFF.

The chain employs TRBV18 and TRBJ2-7, with 7 bases identical to TRBD1. The germline gives CDR1 KGHSH, CDR2 LQKENI. There are 14 residues in the CDR3. The V and J ends lost 6 bases and 3 bases, in that order; junction bases with no gene match: 8. Here the CDR3 DNA reads TGTGCCAGCTCGTCGTGGGACAGCATCTACGAGCAGTACTTC. Residues: CASSSWDSIYEQYF. The full variable domain, in which reference TRBV18 and TRBJ2-7 provide the parts outside the CDR3, is NAGVMQNPRHLVRRRGQEARLRCSPMKGHSHVYWYRQLPEEGLKFMVYLQKENIIDESGMPKERFSAEFPKEGPSILRIQQVVRGDSAAYFCASSSWDSIYEQYFGPGTRLTVT.

Notes on this clonotype: One base away lies a much larger clone, so this may be a sequencing read error. The gene calls are TRBV29-1 and TRBJ1-2; no reliable D call. Germline lookup yields CDR1 SQVTM and CDR2 ANQGSEA. This CDR3 spans 11 amino acids. As DNA, the CDR3 is TGCAGCGTTGCGGGGAACTATGGCCACACCTTC. This translates into CSVAGNYGHTF.

This rearrangement joins TRBV7-3 to TRBJ2-2; possible D gene TRBD1, 7 bases. The length of the CDR3 is 15 residues. Germline CDR1 and CDR2: SGHTA and FQGTGA. V was cut by 4 bases and J by 4 bases, with 13 bases left in between. DNA for the CDR3: TGTGCCAGCAGCTCACAGGGGCGGGGCACCGGGGAGCTGTTTTTT. Its protein is CASSSQGRGTGELFF.

This clonotype was recorded at least ten times. The V and J genes are TRBV25-1 and TRBJ2-7, with a weak D call TRBD2 (7 bases). Per germline, CDR1 MGHDK and CDR2 SYGVNS. The CDR3 has 14 residues. Trimming took off 1 base at V and 4 bases at J, with 11 bases between the two ends. The CDR3 here is CASSESGGQYEQYF. The DNA for the CDR3 is TGTGCCAGCAGTGAATCCGGGGGGCAGTACGAGCAGTACTTC.

This clonotype was detected ten times or more. This sequence joins TRBV5-1 and TRBJ2-1; D gene unclear. The CDR3 has 11 residues. The V gene's germline CDR1 is SGHRS and CDR2 YFSETQ. The V gene lost 6 bases and the J gene lost 8 bases, with 9 bases spanning the gap. CDR3 in amino acids: CASKQGYEQFF. DNA for the CDR3: TGCGCCAGCAAACAAGGCTATGAGCAGTTCTTC.

This clonotype showed up many times. The chain carries TRBV6-5 and TRBJ1-2, with D tentatively TRBD1 (5 bases). Deletions cut 2 bases from V and 3 bases from J, with 13 bases between. Germline V gene sequence: CDR1 MNHEY, CDR2 SVGAGI. CDR3 length: 15 residues. CDR3 loop: CASSYTSGPYYGYTF. CDR3 nucleotide sequence: TGTGCCAGCAGTTACACCTCGGGGCCCTACTATGGCTACACCTTC.

This clonotype was seen many times. The germline gene is not matched at one end of the junction; a read error may be the cause. The chain has TRBV29-1 and TRBJ2-3; 13 nucleotides line up with TRBD2. Germline CDR1 is SQVTM and CDR2 is ANQGSEA. This CDR3 has 16 residues. CDR3 sequence reads: CSFPQGLAGSTDTQYF. As DNA, the CDR3 is TGTAGCTTTCCCCAGGGACTAGCGGGGAGCACAGATACGCAGTATTTT.

The chain recombines TRBV24-1 with TRBJ2-2; D gene unclear. V was clipped by 1 base and J by 4 bases, with 12 bases between them. Germline V CDR1 and CDR2: KGHDR, SFDVKD. The CDR3 extends over 16 amino acids. The CDR3 nucleotides read TGTGCCACCAGTGATTTTGAGAGGAAGGGCACCGGGGAGCTGTTTTTT. Protein: CATSDFERKGTGELFF.

This clonotype was seen repeatedly, ten times or more. For the CDR3, the DNA is TGTGCCAGCAGCTTACGACAGGGGGGGGCAGCTTTCTTT. This gives the protein CASSLRQGGAAFF. The rearrangement uses TRBV7-3 and TRBJ1-1; TRBD1 matches at 9 bases. The length of the CDR3 is 13 residues. V lost 2 bases, J lost 10 bases, and 5 bases stayed unmatched. CDR1 is SGHTA and CDR2 is FQGTGA in the germline V gene. Filled out from reference TRBV7-3 and TRBJ1-1, the complete variable domain reads GAGVSQTPSNKVTEKGKYVELRCDPISGHTALYWYRQSLGQGPEFLIYFQGTGAADDSGLPNDRFFAVRPEGSVSTLKIQRTERGDSAVYLCASSLRQGGAAFFGQGTRLTVV.

The table lists this clonotype with many counts. The chain has TRBV5-1 and TRBJ1-2, with 8 bases lining up with TRBD1. The CDR3 extends over 16 amino acids. Germline lookup yields CDR1 SGHRS and CDR2 YFSETQ. After removal of 0 bases from V and 4 bases from J, the junction contained 8 bases not matched to a gene. The CDR3 DNA follows: TGCGCCAGCAGCTTGGGGCAGGGGGCGCAATCCTATGGCTACACCTTC. Translated, it gives CASSLGQGAQSYGYTF.

This clonotype was recorded a few times. V is TRBV7-9 and J is TRBJ1-2, with unresolved D. V shed 5 bases and J shed 10 bases, with 8 bases lying between them. This CDR3 is 10 amino acids long. Germline CDR1 is SEHNR and CDR2 is FQNEAQ (reference sequence). Here the CDR3 reads CASSPEFYTF. The CDR3 bases are TGTGCCAGCAGCCCAGAGTTCTACACCTTC.

At least ten counts were recorded for this clonotype. The V call is TRBV7-8, the J call TRBJ2-3, with D tentatively TRBD1 or TRBD2 (5 bases each). The CDR3 covers 15 residues. The germline V gene has CDR1 SGHVS and CDR2 FQNEAQ. The V and J ends lost 5 bases and 1 base respectively, with 13 bases between them. In nucleotides, the CDR3 is TGTGCCAGCAGCGCCTGGCAGGGACGCACAGATACGCAGTATTTT. It translates to CASSAWQGRTDTQYF. Supplemented by reference TRBV7-8 and TRBJ2-3, the full variable domain reads GAGVSQSPRYKVAKRGQDVALRCDPISGHVSLFWYQQALGQGPEFLTYFQNEAQLDKSGLPSDRFFAERPEGSVSTLKIQRTQQEDSAVYLCASSAWQGRTDTQYFGPGTRLTVL.

CDR3 protein: CAWSPTGSNHYGYTF. CDR3 bases: TGTGCCTGGAGTCCGACAGGTTCAAACCACTATGGCTACACCTTC. The genes are TRBV30 and TRBJ1-2; TRBD1 is a possible D gene (6 bases). The CDR3 consists of 15 residues. From germline, CDR1 is GTSNPN and CDR2 SVGIG (reference sequence). Deletions cut 2 bases from V and 3 bases from J, with 16 bases between.

In this sample, this clonotype turned up many times. The rearrangement joins TRBV27 to TRBJ2-1, with TRBD1 matching over 12 bases. After removal of 6 bases from V and 4 bases from J, the junction contained 7 bases not matched to a gene. The germline CDR1 and CDR2 sequences are MNHEY and SMNVEV (reference sequence). The CDR3 contains 16 residues. CDR3 sequence reads: CASRRDRGPLYNEQFF. The CDR3 DNA follows: TGTGCCAGCAGACGGGACAGGGGGCCCCTATACAATGAGCAGTTCTTC.

This clonotype was counted ten times or more. The chain has TRBV7-9 and TRBJ1-1; D remains ambiguous. V was clipped by 6 bases and J by 4 bases, with 9 bases between them. Germline-derived CDR1 and CDR2 are SEHNR and FQNEAQ (reference sequence). This CDR3 has 12 amino acids. In nucleotides, the CDR3 is TGTGCCAGCAGTCGGTCTTCCACTGAAGCTTTCTTT. Its translation is CASSRSSTEAFF.

This clonotype was detected ten times or more. The rearrangement joins TRBV7-9 to TRBJ2-7; 9 nucleotides line up with TRBD1. The CDR3 extends over 14 amino acids. The V segment lost 4 bases and the J segment 2 bases; nucleotides outside the gene matches: 3. Germline-derived CDR1 and CDR2 are SEHNR and FQNEAQ (reference sequence). The CDR3 is CASSSRQGAYEQYF. Written as DNA, the CDR3 is TGTGCCAGCAGCTCCCGACAGGGGGCCTACGAGCAGTACTTC. Looking up the rest from reference TRBV7-9 and TRBJ2-7 gives the full variable domain: DTGVSQNPRHKITKRGQNVTFRCDPISEHNRLYWYRQTLGQGPEFLTYFQNEAQLEKSRLLSDRFSAERPKGSFSTLEIQRTEQGDSAMYLCASSSRQGAYEQYFGPGTRLTVT.

This clonotype was picked up many times. This chain uses TRBV27 with TRBJ2-1; 9 bases line up with TRBD2. Trimming took 7 bases from V and 3 from J; bases not matched to a gene: 1. In germline, CDR1 is MNHEY, CDR2 SMNVEV (reference sequence). The CDR3 has 13 amino acids. The CDR3 reads CASNSGGYNEQFF. CDR3 coding DNA: TGTGCCAGCAATAGCGGGGGCTACAATGAGCAGTTCTTC.

This clonotype was counted between two and nine times. The chain employs TRBV30 and TRBJ1-3; no firm D call. Germline assignment: CDR1 GTSNPN and CDR2 SVGIG (reference sequence). V lost 0 bases and J lost 4, with 7 bases in between. The CDR3 loop spans 13 amino acids. The CDR3 spells CAWSVRGGNTIYF. DNA for the CDR3: TGTGCCTGGAGTGTACGAGGGGGAAACACCATATATTTT. Combining the CDR3 with reference TRBV30 and TRBJ1-3 gives the whole variable domain SQTIHQWPATLVQPVGSPLSLECTVEGTSNPNLYWYRQAAGRGLQLLFYSVGIGQISSEVPQNLSASRPQDRQFILSSKKLLLSDSGFYLCAWSVRGGNTIYFGEGSWLTVV.

This clonotype came up many times. This chain uses TRBV5-1 with TRBJ2-5, with 7 bases fitting TRBD2. The CDR3 spans 15 residues. From germline, CDR1 is SGHRS and CDR2 YFSETQ. The trim removed 2 bases at V and 2 bases at J, leaving 6 bases unmatched. CDR3 DNA sequence: TGCGCCAGCAGCTTTTCGGCGGGGGTTCAAGAGACCCAGTACTTC. Residues: CASSFSAGVQETQYF.

The chain has TRBV5-4 and TRBJ1-2, with D possibly being TRBD1 (6 bases). V gave up 0 bases and J gave up 4 bases, with 13 bases separating them. The CDR3 runs to 15 residues. Germline V gene sequence: CDR1 SGHNT, CDR2 YYREEE (reference sequence). The CDR3 sequence: CASSLAGGGSYGYTF. The CDR3 DNA is TGTGCCAGCAGCTTGGCCGGGGGGGGCTCCTATGGCTACACCTTC.

The V gene is TRBV18, the J gene TRBJ1-1; TRBD1 might be the D (5 bases). The CDR3 extends over 14 amino acids. With 3 bases removed from V and 5 bases from J, the gap between germline ends came to 13 bases. CDR1 and CDR2 (germline): KGHSH, LQKENI. The CDR3 sequence: CASSPYSEGTEAFF. In nucleotides, the CDR3 is TGTGCCAGCTCACCTTATTCTGAGGGGACTGAAGCTTTCTTT. The full variable domain, rest sourced from reference TRBV18 and TRBJ1-1, is NAGVMQNPRHLVRRRGQEARLRCSPMKGHSHVYWYRQLPEEGLKFMVYLQKENIIDESGMPKERFSAEFPKEGPSILRIQQVVRGDSAAYFCASSPYSEGTEAFFGQGTRLTVV.

This clonotype was detected many times. This chain links TRBV7-2 with TRBJ2-5, with D perhaps matching TRBD1 (5 bases). The CDR3 loop spans 14 amino acids. Per germline, CDR1 SGHTA and CDR2 FQGNSA. Trimming stripped 1 base from V and 7 bases from J, with 13 bases between. The CDR3 bases are TGTGCCAGCAGCTTAGTTCAGGCCACAGGGACCCAGTACTTC. This translates into CASSLVQATGTQYF.

This clonotype came up many times. The V and J genes are TRBV28 and TRBJ2-1; D gene unclear. The germline V and J ends were trimmed by 4 bases and 2 bases, with 9 bases remaining between them. The CDR3 is 14 amino acids. Looked up from germline, CDR1 is MDHEN and CDR2 is SYDVKM. DNA of the CDR3: TGTGCCAGCAGTTCCGGGTTAACCTACAATGAGCAGTTCTTC. This codes for CASSSGLTYNEQFF.